This TCR beta chain was observed in a study of blood T cell repertoires in COVID-19 (dated by TCRdb to 2019 to 2021). Background on the whole study: The collaborator samples originated in the United States, Italy and Spain and spanned the acute and convalescent phases of COVID-19. Where available, HLA class I and class II types were taken from metadata supplied by the sample provider and were not determined by assay-based typing. Subjects who had been exposed to COVID-19, were actively infected with it, or had recovered from it provided the deeply sampled blood TCRbeta repertoires that made up the dataset. A de-identified subject ID, COVID-19 status, age in years and sex were almost always included in the sample metadata. The prospective study material was composed of cDNA or gDNA derived from T cells, B-cell-depleted T cells, or PBMCs. The samples were drawn from the first 160 participants of the ongoing ImmuneRACE study and from 1,254 subjects provided by 6 global collaborators. The repertoires were released in a freely available public database meant as a resource for research on the immune response to SARS-CoV-2. The research as a whole found: The quantity of clinical and demographic metadata differed by source and by participant and was supplied without curation.

The immunoSEQ Assay, a bias-controlled multiplex PCR, was used to amplify TCRbeta CDR3 regions from genomic DNA. As for the original processing: Within the assay, amplification of reference gene primers was used to estimate how many nucleated cells each sample contained. To quantify the absolute abundance of each unique TCRbeta CDR3 rearrangement, sequence reads were collapsed and filtered. For each sample, productive Simpson clonality was calculated as the square root of Simpson's diversity index across productive rearrangements. TCRdb obtained this table from immuneACCESS and retained in-frame rearrangements with V and J assigned. These tables miss some clones; where compared with another copy, unresolved V genes account for less than half of the shortfall, and the remainder is unexplained. D and trimming come from the DNA, and the V and J calls and clone size come from that table. Within this sample are 250,000 or so clones, with 85% to 90% of them counted one time only. The ten largest account for less than 8.5% of the sample.

For this clone: It lacks a known antigen. Per-base qualities were not stored, and no clone one base away is much larger.

Collaborating institutions collected whole blood in K2EDTA tubes following their own protocols. Collaborator samples were shipped for TCRbeta analysis as frozen whole blood, isolated PBMCs, or DNA extracted from either sample type. The germline V gene (reference sequence) sets CDR1 to LNHDA and CDR2 to SQIVND. V and J are truncated by 11 bases and 0 bases respectively, leaving an intervening sequence of 18 bases. From the cysteine up to the phenylalanine, the CDR3 has a length of 15 residues. The read is trimmed to its CDR3 DNA, 45 bases read in frame from base 1. Material: peripheral blood. The chain is encoded by TRBV19 joined to TRBJ2-3, and possibly TRBD2, on 5 matching bases. This TCR was recovered from a woman in her 70s with active or convalescent COVID-19. The CDR3 region has the sequence CAATRGQLSTDTQYF. At the DNA level, the sequence is TGTGCCGCCACCCGCGGGCAGCTTAGCACAGATACGCAGTATTTT.